This T cell receptor (beta chain) was observed in a study of shared clonotypes between healthy human individuals (dated by TCRdb to the early 2020s). Describing the broader study: The cohort included three men and a couple of women between 18 and 49 years of age. To estimate repertoire size and how much clonotype sharing occurs between individuals, the study deeply sequenced the blood TCR repertoires of a handful of healthy adults. To increase sequencing depth and limit assay-specific biases, TCR repertoire library preparation and sequencing were carried out by different laboratories using diverse techniques. Between about 0.85 and 10 billion PBMCs per donor were obtained by leukapheresis. Broad study findings and their caveats: Pairwise subsampling indicated that sequencing depth was expected to affect the degree of clonotype sharing among donors. Sampling was limited to blood, and TCR repertoires in tissue likely differ from TCR repertoires in blood. The small number of donors limited the genetic and exposure-history diversity represented.

Using the deep immunoSEQ assay, multiplex PCR amplified TCR CDR3 regions from genomic DNA. Genomic DNA extracted from each cell subset was distributed evenly over all wells of several immunoSEQ 96-well plates, and each plate served as one replicate. For unsorted PBMC, each replicate PCR was loaded with around 300 ng genomic DNA, equivalent to about 33,000 T cell genomes. Ten immunoSEQ deep assay plates were used to sequence unsorted PBMC genomic DNA. The purified libraries were quantified using a Qubit 3.0 fluorometer, sized with a Bioanalyzer 2100, and then quantified again using the KAPA Library Quantification kit. A separate single-read 150-cycle Illumina NextSeq 550 flow cell was used to sequence each immunoSEQ 96-well plate. The study's own analysis went as follows. Because only junctional sequences without quality scores were contained in the immunoSEQ output, filtering matching that applied to full-length reads could not be performed. Sequences were annotated with PyIR, a Python wrapper for IgBLAST v1.9, using IMGT germline references to assign V/J genes and CDR3. Reads were removed for weak V/J assignments (E-value above 1e-6), missing CDR3, stop codons, out-of-frame junctions, or ambiguous translated residues. V3J clonotypes were defined as sequences sharing the same inferred V gene, J gene, and CDR3 amino acid sequence. To compute the percentage overlap between repertoires, the number of shared unique clonotypes was divided by the size of the smaller repertoire. Three approaches were used to assess repertoire richness: RTK rarefaction, the Chao1 estimator, and Recon v2.1 estimates of unobserved clonotypes. TCRdb carries this immuneACCESS record with in-frame sequences only. Its versions omit some clonotypes, under half of them owing to an unresolved V gene in the studies checked, with the rest unexplained. The DNA was the basis for D and trimming; V, J and clone size are from that table. This sample is represented by about 470,000 clones; 70% to 80% of them were singletons. Approximately 13% of the sample is held by the ten biggest clonotypes.

This clone came up a few times. The clone's antigen remains unknown. No base qualities exist here, and no much larger clone lies one base off it. The donors were healthy, HIV-negative adults who had no recently reported acute infections or vaccinations. Every donor was a Caucasian adult living in Nashville, Tennessee, USA. For unsorted samples, approximately 89 million PBMCs were counted, and genomic DNA was extracted using the QIAamp DNA Blood Mini kit. Blood was collected by leukapheresis, and PBMCs were isolated by Ficoll-Histopaque density gradient centrifugation and then cryopreserved in liquid nitrogen vapor phase. Sequenced input: PBMCs. The TCR originated in a woman between 40 and 50 years old in good health. Some clones in this sample may be carry-over from other donors' samples.

The CDR3 corresponds to CASSPRPGRTMNTEAFF. The DNA sequence is TGTGCCAGTAGTCCCCGGCCAGGCCGGACTATGAACACTGAAGCTTTCTTT. Recombination joined TRBV19 with TRBJ1-1; no D gene can be assigned with confidence. Based on the germline V gene (reference sequence), the CDR1 and CDR2 sequences are LNHDA and SQIVND. V loses 5 bases of germline sequence and J loses 0 bases, and the interval between the two ends is 19 bases. The CDR3 has 17 amino acids, counting the end cysteine and phenylalanine. The kept DNA is CDR3 alone, 51 bases in frame from the first base.